This T cell receptor (beta chain) was obtained from a study of T cell repertoires in cytomegalovirus infection. Study overall: Indications of both CMV infection and matching HLA type were provided by public TCR beta signatures.

Broader study findings: People with CMV and the relevant HLA were identified by cumulative public TCR beta family frequency. HLA-C-restricted CMV clonotypes gave the most frequent clonotype in two of eight donors.

As concerns this clonotype: Its antigen is not known. This may arise from a read error, as a much more abundant clone is one base away.

MiXCR was run by TCRdb on the reads, yielding one entry per CDR3 protein. The table shows more than 500,000 distinct CDR3 sequences, with about 15% occurring only once. Trimming shortened V by 3 bases and J by 1 base, and 7 bases separated the two germline ends. There are 13 residues in the CDR3. The germline V gene encodes CDR1 SGHDT and CDR2 YYEEEE. This TCR derives from a human donor in good health (CMV status not recorded). Some clones in this sample may be carry-over from other donors' samples. The chain couples TRBV5-6 to TRBJ1-1; D gene unclear. Sequenced sample: CD8+ T cells from PBMCs. CDR3 sequence (DNA): TGTGCCAGCAGCTATATACAGAACACTGAAGCTTTCTTT. It translates to CASSYIQNTEAFF.